This TCR beta chain is drawn from a study of regulatory T cells in long-lasting Graves disease. J lost 4 bases, V lost 3 bases, and 4 bases had no gene match. This CDR3 is 15 amino acids long. Time point given: newly diagnosed GD, antithyroid drugs for less than 3 months. The TCR library used RNA extracted from PBMCs. Arm-PCR with iRepertoire HTBI primers amplified the CDR3 regions for these TCR beta libraries. TCRdb redid the calling of the multiplex PCR reads with MiXCR, one entry per CDR3 protein. The top ten hold over 9.5% of the sample, which has about 210,000 distinct CDR3 sequences, approximately 18% seen once. This sample was also put to use in a study of T cells in Graves' hyperthyroidism and ophthalmopathy.

This receptor was taken from a woman aged 25 to 45 with Graves disease. Here the sequenced sample was peripheral blood mononuclear cells (PBMCs), taken at new diagnosis, from a patient treated with antithyroid drugs. This sequence joins TRBV12-3 or TRBV12-4 and TRBJ1-1; 11 positions match TRBD1. The CDR3 spells CASSFRTGGPTEAFF. The CDR3, as DNA: TGTGCCAGCAGTTTCCGGACAGGGGGCCCCACTGAAGCTTTCTTT.